These 30 T cell receptor beta chains share one sample of origin, sequenced in a study of blood T cell repertoires in COVID-19. Sequenced by immunoSEQ multiplex PCR; TCRdb stores in-frame clones only, minus some. The sample yields 90,000 or so clones, about 90% seen once. The material sequenced was peripheral blood. Source of these receptors: a human donor with active COVID-19. The donor label of this sample is uncertain.

V usage is TRBV10-3 and J usage is TRBJ2-3; D is undetermined. The CDR3 runs 14 residues. The germline gives CDR1 ENHRY, CDR2 SYGVKD. The V end lost 0 bases, the J end lost 4 bases, and 8 bases lay between the germline ends. CDR3: CAISESPAADTQYF. The CDR3 region has the DNA TGTGCCATCAGTGAGTCCCCGGCGGCAGATACGCAGTATTTT.

This chain connects TRBV10-1 to TRBJ2-1, with D possibly being TRBD2 (5 bases). Trimming shortened V by 6 bases and J by 6 bases, and 9 bases separated the two germline ends. Germline V gene lookup returns CDR1 WNHNN and CDR2 SYGVQD (reference sequence). This CDR3 contains 12 residues. The CDR3 spells CASRKRTNEQFF. As DNA, the CDR3 is TGCGCCAGCAGGAAGCGGACCAATGAGCAGTTCTTC.

V gene TRBV7-8 combines with J gene TRBJ2-1; no definite D call. This CDR3 is 16 amino acids long. CDR1 SGHVS and CDR2 FQNEAQ come from the germline V gene. Deletions cut 1 base from V and 3 bases from J, with 13 bases between. The CDR3 DNA sequence: TGTGCCAGCAGCTTAGGGGCTGCAGCCGGCTACAATGAGCAGTTCTTC. This codes for CASSLGAAAGYNEQFF.

The CDR3 sequence: CASSVAPALAKNIQYF. The CDR3 nucleotides are TGTGCCAGCAGCGTAGCCCCAGCGTTAGCCAAAAACATTCAGTACTTC. The rearrangement joins TRBV9 to TRBJ2-4, with D unclear. CDR3 length: 16 amino acids. Germline CDR1 SGDLS, CDR2 YYNGEE. V gave up 0 bases and J gave up 0 bases, with 10 bases separating them.

The chain joins TRBV5-1 to TRBJ2-7, with 10 bases fitting TRBD1. The length of the CDR3 is 15 residues. Germline assignment: CDR1 SGHRS and CDR2 YFSETQ. J was trimmed by 6 bases and V by 5 bases; bases with no gene match: 11. The CDR3 sequence is CASRLSGQGSGEQYF. CDR3 nucleotide sequence: TGCGCCAGCAGGCTGTCGGGACAGGGGTCTGGCGAGCAGTACTTC. The variable domain in full, with the rest retrieved from reference TRBV5-1 and TRBJ2-7, is KAGVTQTPRYLIKTRGQQVTLSCSPISGHRSVSWYQQTPGQGLQFLFEYFSETQRNKGNFPGRFSGRQFSNSRSEMNVSTLELGDSALYLCASRLSGQGSGEQYFGPGTRLTVT.

A single count supports this clone. The rearrangement joins TRBV6-5 to TRBJ2-7; TRBD1 might be the D (5 bases). V gave up 7 bases and J gave up 2 bases, with 18 bases separating them. The CDR3 length is 15 residues. CDR1 MNHEY and CDR2 SVGAGI come from the germline V gene. CDR3 nucleotide sequence: TGTGCCAGCACCCCCCGCAGGCAGGGAACCTACGAGCAGTACTTC. Residues: CASTPRRQGTYEQYF.

The chain joins TRBV12-5 to TRBJ2-2; 9 bases are a match to TRBD2. Looked up from germline, CDR1 is LGHNT and CDR2 is FRNRAP. Trimming took 2 bases from V and 3 from J; bases not matched to a gene: 7. This CDR3 spans 17 amino acids. This chain's CDR3 is CASGLSLAGGDTGELFF. As DNA, the CDR3 is TGTGCTAGTGGTTTGTCCCTGGCGGGAGGGGACACCGGGGAGCTGTTTTTT. The full variable domain, in which reference TRBV12-5 and TRBJ2-2 provide the parts outside the CDR3, is DARVTQTPRHKVTEMGQEVTMRCQPILGHNTVFWYRQTMMQGLELLAYFRNRAPLDDSGMPKDRFSAEMPDATLATLKIQPSEPRDSAVYFCASGLSLAGGDTGELFFGEGSRLTVL.

This sequence joins TRBV2 and TRBJ2-6; 8 nucleotides align to TRBD1. The CDR3 covers 14 residues. Germline-derived CDR1 and CDR2 are SNHLY and FYNNEI. With 10 bases clipped from V and 11 bases from J, the junction kept 13 bases outside the gene matches. CDR3 coding DNA: TGTGCCATCTGGAGCCCCGACAGGGGAGACGTCCTGACTTTC. Translated, it gives CAIWSPDRGDVLTF.

This rearrangement joins TRBV28 to TRBJ2-7; 8 bases are shared with TRBD1. The length of the CDR3 is 14 residues. V was pared by 2 bases and J by 5 bases, with 5 bases of the junction left unmatched. Germline V gene data show CDR1 as MDHEN and CDR2 as SYDVKM. The DNA for the CDR3 is TGTGCCAGCAGTTTAGAGACAGGGGACGACGAGCAGTACTTC. This translates into CASSLETGDDEQYF.

The gene calls are TRBV2 and TRBJ1-1; 10 nucleotides match TRBD1. The germline V gene encodes CDR1 SNHLY and CDR2 FYNNEI. CDR3 size: 14 residues. The V segment lost 5 bases and the J segment 5 bases; nucleotides outside the gene matches: 5. CDR3 coding DNA: TGTGCCAGCAGTACCGGGACAGGGGAGACTGAAGCTTTCTTT. Its protein product is CASSTGTGETEAFF.

J is TRBJ2-1 and V is TRBV6-4; 13 bases line up with TRBD2. This CDR3 is built from 15 residues. V gave up 5 bases and J gave up 8 bases; unmatched junction bases: 6. Germline CDR1 MRHNA, CDR2 SNTAGT. This chain's CDR3 is CASSPTSGGAYEQFF. The CDR3 bases are TGTGCCAGCAGTCCCACTAGCGGGGGGGCCTATGAGCAGTTCTTC.

This chain links TRBV10-3 with TRBJ1-1, with no clear D. CDR1 is ENHRY, CDR2 SYGVKD, per germline. V was pared by 2 bases and J by 5 bases, with 15 bases between. This CDR3 contains 15 residues. CDR3 bases: TGTGCCATCAGTGAGGTTCCGGGAAGCGGGACTGAAGCTTTCTTT. Encoded protein: CAISEVPGSGTEAFF.

This sequence joins TRBV5-6 and TRBJ2-7; TRBD1 aligns across 11 bases. Germline values: CDR1 SGHDT, CDR2 YYEEEE. V gave up 4 bases and J gave up 2 bases; unmatched junction bases: 5. The CDR3 is 15 amino acids. The CDR3 is CASSPGQGGAYEQYF. Written as DNA, the CDR3 is TGTGCCAGCAGCCCGGGACAGGGGGGGGCCTACGAGCAGTACTTC.

The chain recombines TRBV27 with TRBJ2-7, with TRBD1 as a possible D gene (6 bases). This CDR3 contains 13 residues. Germline V lookup: CDR1 MNHEY, CDR2 SMNVEV (reference sequence). Deletions cut 5 bases from V and 5 bases from J, with 13 bases between. CDR3 sequence: CASSRTGSHEQYF. CDR3 sequence (DNA): TGTGCCAGCAGTCGTACAGGGTCCCACGAGCAGTACTTC.

This chain links TRBV18 with TRBJ1-5; maybe TRBD1 (5 bases). V was clipped by 0 bases and J by 4 bases, with 10 bases between them. The CDR3 has 15 amino acids. Germline values: CDR1 KGHSH, CDR2 LQKENI. As DNA, the CDR3 is TGTGCCAGCTCACCACCGGGGGGTACAAATCAGCCCCAGCATTTT. Protein: CASSPPGGTNQPQHF.

The chain couples TRBV6-6 to TRBJ1-2; 7 bases line up with TRBD1. The germline CDR1 and CDR2 sequences are MNHNY and SVGAGI (reference sequence). CDR3 length: 14 residues. The V gene end was trimmed by 6 bases and the J gene end by 2 bases; junction bases not matched to a gene: 6. The chain's CDR3 is CASSSEGQNYGYTF. As DNA, the CDR3 is TGTGCCAGCAGCTCTGAGGGACAGAACTATGGCTACACCTTC.

The chain employs TRBV3-1 (or the pseudogene TRBV3-2) and TRBJ2-3; 12 nucleotides align to TRBD2. This CDR3 spans 14 amino acids. V dropped 3 bases and J dropped 6; count of bases not matched to a gene: 1. Germline CDR1 reads LGHDT; CDR2 reads YNNKEL (reference sequence). This chain's CDR3 is CASSQGTSGDTQYF. Here the CDR3 DNA reads TGTGCCAGCAGCCAGGGGACTAGCGGGGATACGCAGTATTTT.

The DNA for the CDR3 is TGCAGTGCTAGTGTAGGACAGGGGATTCCCGTGGACACTGAAGCTTTCTTT. This encodes CSASVGQGIPVDTEAFF. The V call is TRBV20-1, the J call TRBJ1-1; 9 nucleotides line up with TRBD1. Trimming took 3 bases from V and 3 from J; bases not matched to a gene: 14. The CDR3 contains 17 residues. Germline CDR1 and CDR2: DFQATT and SNEGSKA (reference sequence).

The chain uses TRBV7-2 and TRBJ2-3; 9 positions agree with TRBD2. The CDR3 runs to 17 residues. Germline lookup yields CDR1 SGHTA and CDR2 FQGNSA. Trimming cost V 2 bases and J 4 bases; bases outside gene matches: 10. The CDR3 DNA reads as TGTGCCAGCAGCTTATCAGTCGGGCGGGGGGGCCCAGATACGCAGTATTTT. Its translation is CASSLSVGRGGPDTQYF.

The gene calls are TRBV15 and TRBJ2-3, with 10 bases lining up with TRBD1. The junction had 8 bases not matched to a gene; V was cut back by 4 bases and J by 7 bases. Germline V lookup: CDR1 LNHNV, CDR2 YYDKDF (reference sequence). This CDR3 has 15 amino acids. CDR3 sequence reads: CATSTGGTGANTQYF. Written as DNA, the CDR3 is TGTGCCACCAGCACTGGGGGGACAGGGGCGAATACGCAGTATTTT.

The CDR3 reads CAISDPGQILGRGGEQYF. The DNA for the CDR3 is TGTGCCATCAGTGATCCGGGACAGATCCTAGGAAGAGGGGGAGAGCAGTACTTC. V is TRBV10-3 and J is TRBJ2-7; 7 bases line up with TRBD1. The CDR3 covers 18 residues. Per germline, CDR1 ENHRY and CDR2 SYGVKD. V was pared by 3 bases and J by 7 bases, with 21 bases of the junction left unmatched.

The chain combines TRBV7-9 with TRBJ1-1; 9 nucleotides match TRBD1. CDR1 is SEHNR, CDR2 FQNEAQ, per germline (reference sequence). The trim removed 3 bases at V and 1 base at J, leaving 9 bases unmatched. This CDR3 is built from 17 residues. The CDR3 reads CASSLIGTGGRNTEAFF. The CDR3 nucleotides read TGTGCCAGCAGCTTGATAGGAACAGGGGGCCGGAACACTGAAGCTTTCTTT.

J is TRBJ1-2 and V is TRBV4-3; the match to TRBD1 covers 8 bases. The CDR3 is 15 amino acids. V gave up 4 bases and J gave up 6 bases; unmatched junction bases: 10. Germline V gives CDR1 LGHNA, CDR2 YSLEER. The CDR3 nucleotides are TGCGCCAGCAGCCCTCGACAGGGGAGTGCAGATGGCTACACCTTC. Its translation: CASSPRQGSADGYTF.

The chain combines TRBV27 with TRBJ1-1; 8 nucleotides match TRBD1. This CDR3 is built from 13 residues. Trimming took 5 bases from V and 7 from J; bases not matched to a gene: 6. Germline V gives CDR1 MNHEY, CDR2 SMNVEV (reference sequence). CDR3 amino acids: CASSQGQGSEAFF. CDR3 in DNA: TGTGCCAGCAGTCAAGGACAGGGAAGTGAAGCTTTCTTT.

V and J are TRBV5-6 and TRBJ2-7; 10 bases align to TRBD2. Germline V lookup: CDR1 SGHDT, CDR2 YYEEEE. V lost 0 bases, J lost 5 bases, and 8 bases stayed unmatched. CDR3 length equals 16 residues. CDR3 nucleotide sequence: TGTGCCAGCAGCTTGGGGTTAAGCGGGGGGGCCGACGAGCAGTACTTC. Protein product: CASSLGLSGGADEQYF.

This sequence joins TRBV6-5 and TRBJ2-1; 12 bases line up with TRBD2. Germline CDR1 is MNHEY and CDR2 is SVGAGI. V trimming: 7 bases; J trimming: 7 bases; junction bases outside the gene matches: 5. The CDR3 consists of 14 residues. The CDR3 reads CASNILAGGNEQFF. The CDR3 DNA follows: TGTGCCAGCAATATACTAGCGGGGGGAAATGAGCAGTTCTTC.

This clone was seen a single time. The chain's CDR3 is CASSAPSGTGRLRSNQPQHF. Here the CDR3 DNA reads TGTGCCAGTAGTGCCCCCTCCGGGACAGGGCGGTTGAGAAGCAATCAGCCCCAGCATTTT. V and J are TRBV19 and TRBJ1-5; 9 nucleotides match TRBD1. The germline V gene has CDR1 LNHDA and CDR2 SQIVND (reference sequence). This CDR3 is 20 amino acids long. J lost 1 base, V lost 5 bases, and 18 bases had no gene match.

This rearrangement joins TRBV18 to TRBJ2-7, with D possibly matching TRBD1 (6 bases). The CDR3 totals 16 residues. Per germline, CDR1 KGHSH and CDR2 LQKENI. V shed 1 base and J shed 3 bases, with 16 bases lying between them. Here the CDR3 reads CASSPLSGTQDYEQYF. CDR3 nucleotide sequence: TGTGCCAGCTCACCACTCTCAGGGACACAGGACTACGAGCAGTACTTC.

The chain recombines TRBV7-9 with TRBJ1-5, with 10 bases that match TRBD1. This CDR3 has 15 residues. The germline V gene has CDR1 SEHNR and CDR2 FQNEAQ (reference sequence). The ends lost 5 bases at V and 3 bases at J; junction bases unmatched: 4. CDR3 bases: TGTGCCAGCAGCACCGGGACAGGGGACAATCAGCCCCAGCATTTT. Translation: CASSTGTGDNQPQHF.

The chain is built from TRBV2 and TRBJ1-4; possibly TRBD1 for D (6 bases). Germline V gene lookup returns CDR1 SNHLY and CDR2 FYNNEI. CDR3 size: 13 residues. Trimming stripped 2 bases from V and 8 bases from J, with 9 bases between. CDR3 nucleotides: TGTGCCAGCAGTGAAACAGGGTGGGAAAAACTGTTTTTT. Translating gives CASSETGWEKLFF.